The sequence of this TCR beta chain was determined in a study of shared clonotypes between healthy human individuals. General observations from the study: A reduction in generation probabilities was seen for non-shared clonotypes relative to those shared by all four donors.

A CD45RA-negative memory subset and a CD45RA+ naive subset were separated from the CD4+ cells. The CDR3 is 17 residues long. Trimming removed 0 bases from V and 0 bases from J, with 10 bases in between. Germline loops: CDR1 SGHNT, CDR2 YYREEE (reference sequence). The protocol was immunoSEQ multiplex PCR, while the TCRdb copy is restricted to in-frame clones and leaves out a portion. The sample includes 600,000 to 750,000 clones, approximately 79% seen only once; the top ten take about 1.8%. Turning to this clone: The antigen is unknown.

Sequencing was performed on memory CD4+ T cells sorted from blood. Regarding subset: CD45RA-negative fraction. The clonotype originates from a young woman in good health. The chain combines TRBV5-4 with TRBJ2-6, with D perhaps TRBD2 (6 bases). CDR3 loop: CASSLGGASSGANVLTF. In DNA form, the CDR3 reads TGTGCCAGCAGCTTGGGCGGGGCCAGCTCTGGGGCCAACGTCCTGACTTTC. Full variable domain (remainder filled in from reference TRBV5-4 and TRBJ2-6): ETGVTQSPTHLIKTRGQQVTLRCSSQSGHNTVSWYQQALGQGPQFIFQYYREEENGRGNFPPRFSGLQFPNYSSELNVNALELDDSALYLCASSLGGASSGANVLTFGAGSRLTVL.